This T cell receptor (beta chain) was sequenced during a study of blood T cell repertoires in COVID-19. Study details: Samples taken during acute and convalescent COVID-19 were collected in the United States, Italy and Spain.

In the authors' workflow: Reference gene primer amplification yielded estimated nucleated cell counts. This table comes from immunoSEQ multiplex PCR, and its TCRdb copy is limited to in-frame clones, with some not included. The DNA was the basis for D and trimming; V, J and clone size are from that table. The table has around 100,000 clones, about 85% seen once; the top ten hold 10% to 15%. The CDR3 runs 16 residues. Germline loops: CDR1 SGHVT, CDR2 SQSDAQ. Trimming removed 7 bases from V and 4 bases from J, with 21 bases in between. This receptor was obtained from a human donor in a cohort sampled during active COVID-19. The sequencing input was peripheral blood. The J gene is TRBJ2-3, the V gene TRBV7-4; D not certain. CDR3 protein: CASTKRHFGGADTQYF. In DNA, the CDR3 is TGTGCCAGCACCAAAAGGCACTTCGGCGGTGCAGATACGCAGTATTTT.